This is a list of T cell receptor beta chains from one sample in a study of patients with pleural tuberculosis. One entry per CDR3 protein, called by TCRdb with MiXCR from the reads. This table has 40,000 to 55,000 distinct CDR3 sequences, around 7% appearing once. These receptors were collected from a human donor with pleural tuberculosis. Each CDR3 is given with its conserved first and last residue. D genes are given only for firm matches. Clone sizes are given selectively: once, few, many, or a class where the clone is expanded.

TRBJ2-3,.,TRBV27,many,TGTGCCAGCAGTTCGCCGGGGGATACGCAGTATTTT,CASSSPGDTQYF
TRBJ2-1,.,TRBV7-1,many,TGTGCCAGCAGCTCTCGCAGGGGCGGGATTGATAATGAGCAGTTCTTC,CASSSRRGGIDNEQFF
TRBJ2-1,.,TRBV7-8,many,TGTGCCAGCAGCCTATTAGACAGCTACAATGAGCAGTTCTTC,CASSLLDSYNEQFF
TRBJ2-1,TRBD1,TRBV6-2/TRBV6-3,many,TGTGCCAGCAGTTACTACCGACAGGGCGATGAGCAGTTCTTC,CASSYYRQGDEQFF
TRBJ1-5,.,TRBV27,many,TGTGCCAGCAGAGGGCCGGGAGGCAATCAGCCCCAGCATTTT,CASRGPGGNQPQHF
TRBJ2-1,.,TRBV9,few,TGTGCCAGCAGCGTCAGTATGGCCCTCAATGAGCAGTTCTTC,CASSVSMALNEQFF
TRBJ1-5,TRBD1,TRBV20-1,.,TGCAGTGCTGGAAATTCCGGGACAGGGCTGCCCCAGCATTTT,CSAGNSGTGLPQHF
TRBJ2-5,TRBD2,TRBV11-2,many,TGTGCCAGCAGCTTTCTAGCGGGAGGAGGAGAGACCCAGTACTTC,CASSFLAGGGETQYF
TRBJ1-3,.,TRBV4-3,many,TGCGCCAGCAGCCAAGAGTTCGGAAACACCATATATTTT,CASSQEFGNTIYF
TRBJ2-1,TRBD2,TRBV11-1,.,TGTGCCAGCAGCGGGAATAGCGGGAGCTCCTACAATGAGCAGTTCTTC,CASSGNSGSSYNEQFF
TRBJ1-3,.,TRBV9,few,TGTGCCAGCAGCGTAGACGGTTCTGGAAACACCATATATTTT,CASSVDGSGNTIYF
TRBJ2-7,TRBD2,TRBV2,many,TGTGCCAGCAGTGAAGTTCTAGCGGGGATCTCCTACGAGCAGTACTTC,CASSEVLAGISYEQYF
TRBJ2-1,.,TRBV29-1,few,TGCAGCGTTGAAGGAGGAACTAGCCTCCCGGATGAGCAGTTCTTC,CSVEGGTSLPDEQFF
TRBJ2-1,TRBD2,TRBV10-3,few,TGTGCCATCAGTGATCGAAATAGCGGGAGTAGCTCCTACAATGAGCAGTTCTTC,CAISDRNSGSSSYNEQFF
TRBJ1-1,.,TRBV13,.,TGTGCCAGCAGCTTGACGGGACATTTGAGCACTGAAGCTTTCTTT,CASSLTGHLSTEAFF
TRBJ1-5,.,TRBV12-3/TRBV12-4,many,TGTGCCAGCAGTTCCCTGGACACCGGCAATCAGCCCCAGCATTTT,CASSSLDTGNQPQHF
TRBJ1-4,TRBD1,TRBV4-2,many,TGTGCCAGCAGCCGCGAAGGGGGCTCAGTTGAAAAACTGTTTTTT,CASSREGGSVEKLFF
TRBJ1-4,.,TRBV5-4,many,TGTGCCAGCAGCTTGGGTGCAACTAATGAAAAACTGTTTTTT,CASSLGATNEKLFF
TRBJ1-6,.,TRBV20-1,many,TGCAGTGTAAAAAGACAGGTCTTTAATTCACCCCTCCACTTT,CSVKRQVFNSPLHF
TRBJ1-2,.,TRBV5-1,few,TGCGCCAGCAGCTTGGGACCAGGGGATGGCTACACCTTC,CASSLGPGDGYTF
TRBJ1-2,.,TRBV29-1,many,TGCAGCGTTGCGCCGGGTCCGCTTGCTAACTATGGCTACACCTTC,CSVAPGPLANYGYTF
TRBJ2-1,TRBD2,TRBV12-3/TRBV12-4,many,TGTGCCAGCAGTCCTTCTAGCGGGCGCCAATACAATGAGCAGTTCTTC,CASSPSSGRQYNEQFF
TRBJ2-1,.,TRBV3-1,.,TGTGCCAGCAGCCAAAGCGTTGTTGAGCAGTTCTTC,CASSQSVVEQFF
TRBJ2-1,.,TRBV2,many,TGTGCCAGCAGTGTACAGGCTAGGATCTCCTACAATGAGCAGTTCTTC,CASSVQARISYNEQFF
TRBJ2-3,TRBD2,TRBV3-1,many,TGTGCCAGCAGACAGACTAGCGGGACTAGCACAGATACGCAGTATTTT,CASRQTSGTSTDTQYF
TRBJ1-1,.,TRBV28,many,TGTGCCAGCAGTTCGTGGGGCTTGAACACTGAAGCTTTCTTT,CASSSWGLNTEAFF
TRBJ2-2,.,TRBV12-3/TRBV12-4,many,TGTGCCAGCAGCCCCGGCACTAACACCGGGGAGCTGTTTTTT,CASSPGTNTGELFF
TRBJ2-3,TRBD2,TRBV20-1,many,TGCAGTGCTATAGGCGGGAGTTTTACAGATACGCAGTATTTT,CSAIGGSFTDTQYF
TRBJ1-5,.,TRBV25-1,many,TGTGCCAGCAGTCCCTCGACGGGGGCTGGCAATCAGCCCCAGCATTTT,CASSPSTGAGNQPQHF
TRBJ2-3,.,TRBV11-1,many,TGTGCCAGCAGCTTATGGGCATCGAGGGGAACTGACACAGATACGCAGTATTTT,CASSLWASRGTDTDTQYF
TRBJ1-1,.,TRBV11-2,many,TGTGCCAGCAGCAAACCGGGCCCTGAAGCTTTCTTT,CASSKPGPEAFF
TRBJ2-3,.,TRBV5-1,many,TGCGCCAGCAGGGCCGGACCAGAAACAGATACGCAGTATTTT,CASRAGPETDTQYF
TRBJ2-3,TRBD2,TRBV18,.,TGTGCCAGCGAGGGCGGGAGCGGTGGAGATACGCAGTATTTT,CASEGGSGGDTQYF
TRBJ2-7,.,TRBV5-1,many,TGCGCCAGCAGCTTGGCCCGGGAATCAGGCGAGCAGTACTTC,CASSLARESGEQYF
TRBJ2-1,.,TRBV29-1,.,TGCAGCGTTGGGACTGGTATACAGAGTGAGCAGTTCTTC,CSVGTGIQSEQFF
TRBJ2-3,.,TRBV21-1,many,TGTGCCAGCAGCTCCAAACTAGCGGGGCACACAGATACGCAGTATTTT,CASSSKLAGHTDTQYF
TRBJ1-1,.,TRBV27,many,TGTGCCAGCAGGAGGGGGAGGGTCACTGAAGCTTTCTTT,CASRRGRVTEAFF
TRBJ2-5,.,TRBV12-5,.,TGTGCTAGTGGTTTGCCCGGGACGTCCGAGACCCAGTACTTC,CASGLPGTSETQYF
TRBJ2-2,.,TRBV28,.,TGTGCCAGCAGTTCGCCCCTACCCAGCTCTACTAGGGAACTGTTTTTT,CASSSPLPSSTRELFF
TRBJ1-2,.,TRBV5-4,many,TGTGCCAGCAGCTTGGAGGGCAACTATGGCTACACCTTC,CASSLEGNYGYTF
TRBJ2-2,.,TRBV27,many,TGTGCCAGCAGTTTATTCAGCGGGACAAACACCGGGGAGCTGTTTTTT,CASSLFSGTNTGELFF